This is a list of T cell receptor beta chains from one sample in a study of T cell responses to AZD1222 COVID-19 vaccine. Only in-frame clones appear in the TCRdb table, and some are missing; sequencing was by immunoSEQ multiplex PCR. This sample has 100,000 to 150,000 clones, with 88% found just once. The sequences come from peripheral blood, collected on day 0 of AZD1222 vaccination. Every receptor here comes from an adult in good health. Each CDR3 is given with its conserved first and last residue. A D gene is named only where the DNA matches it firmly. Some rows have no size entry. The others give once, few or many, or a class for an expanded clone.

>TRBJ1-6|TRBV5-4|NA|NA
TGTGCCAGCAGCTCCCAGAGATCCTCACCCCTCCACTTT
CASSSQRSSPLHF
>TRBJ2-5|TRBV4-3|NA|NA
TGCGCCAGCAGCCAAGAAGGTGGCAGGGGCCGACTACTCTCCAGCCAAGAGACCCAGTACTTC
CASSQEGGRGRLLSSQETQYF
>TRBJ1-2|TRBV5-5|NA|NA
TGTGCCAGCAGCTGGGACCTTAACTATGGCTACACCTTC
CASSWDLNYGYTF
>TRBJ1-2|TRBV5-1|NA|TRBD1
TGCGCCAGCAGCTCGACAGGGAACTATGGCTACACCTTC
CASSSTGNYGYTF
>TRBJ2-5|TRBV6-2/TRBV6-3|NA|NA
TGTGCCAGCAGTTACGAGGACGAGCCTTCCCCCGGAAGGATGACCCAGTACTTC
CASSYEDEPSPGRMTQYF
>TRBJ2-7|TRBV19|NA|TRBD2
TGTGCCAGTAGTAGGACCGGGACTAGCGGGACCCCCTACGAGCAGTACTTC
CASSRTGTSGTPYEQYF
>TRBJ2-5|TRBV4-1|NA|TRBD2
TGCGCCAGCAGCCAAGATCGGGGACTAGCGGGAGAAGAGACCCAGTACTTC
CASSQDRGLAGEETQYF
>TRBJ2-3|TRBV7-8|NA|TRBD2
TGTGCCAGCAGTGCTAACGCGGGGGGGGGTACAGATACGCAGTATTTT
CASSANAGGGTDTQYF
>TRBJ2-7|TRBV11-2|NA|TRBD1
TGTGCCAGCAGCTCGGACAGGGCGCGCGAGCAGTACTTC
CASSSDRAREQYF
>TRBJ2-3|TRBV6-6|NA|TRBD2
TGTGGGGGGAGCGGGGGGCGTTCCACAGATACGCAGTATTTT
CGGSGGRSTDTQYF
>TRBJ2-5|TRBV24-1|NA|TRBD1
TGTGCCACCAGTGCCCCGACAGGGGGCAGGGAGACCCAGTACTTC
CATSAPTGGRETQYF
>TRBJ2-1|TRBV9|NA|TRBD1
TGTGCCAGCAGCGTCGCAGGGGGCGGCTACAATGAGCAGTTCTTC
CASSVAGGGYNEQFF
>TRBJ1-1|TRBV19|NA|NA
TGTGCCAGTAGTCTCACAGGGTACAAGGGAAACACTGAAGCTTTCTTT
CASSLTGYKGNTEAFF
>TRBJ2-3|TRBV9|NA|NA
TGTGCCAGCAGCCCTAGCCCCCACGATACGCAGTATTTT
CASSPSPHDTQYF
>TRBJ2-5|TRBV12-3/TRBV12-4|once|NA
TGTGCCAGCAGTTTATGGGCCCAAGAGACCCAGTACTTC
CASSLWAQETQYF
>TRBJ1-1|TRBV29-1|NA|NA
TGCAGCGTGGGTCAGGGGTCGGGGACTGAAGCTTTCTTT
CSVGQGSGTEAFF
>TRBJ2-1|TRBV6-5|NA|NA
TGTGCCAGCAGCCGACAGGTCATGGGGCACAATGAGCAGTTCTTC
CASSRQVMGHNEQFF
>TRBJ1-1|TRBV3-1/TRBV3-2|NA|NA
TGTGCCAGCAGCCAAGGCGCGGCGGGGGGCACTGAAGCTTTCTTT
CASSQGAAGGTEAFF